This passage covers 2 T cell receptor beta chains from one sample sequenced in a study of tissue T cells after allogeneic stem cell transplantation. The assay was immunoSEQ multiplex PCR, and TCRdb's table has in-frame clones only and misses some. In the table there are about 4,700 clones, approximately 69% of which are singletons. Sequenced here: duodenal tissue, sampled at autopsy. The receptors were sampled from a female patient aged 18-55 years with steroid-refractory graft-versus-host disease after an allogeneic stem cell transplant. Some T cells here may be from the graft donor.

This sequence joins TRBV6-2 or TRBV6-3 and TRBJ2-1, with D perhaps TRBD2 (6 bases). V lost 6 bases to trimming and J lost 7 bases, with 13 bases between them. The CDR3 runs 13 residues. Germline CDR1 reads MNHEY; CDR2 reads SVGEGT. CDR3 bases: TGTGCCAGCAGCAAGGGACTCATTAATGAGCAGTTCTTC. Its translation is CASSKGLINEQFF.

J is TRBJ2-7 and V is TRBV6-5; D gene ambiguous. The CDR3 runs to 15 residues. V lost 2 bases to trimming and J lost 2 bases, with 13 bases between them. The germline V gene has CDR1 MNHEY and CDR2 SVGAGI. DNA for the CDR3: TGTGCCAGCAGTTACATCGGCAGGCGGACCTACGAGCAGTACTTC. Amino acid sequence: CASSYIGRRTYEQYF.